The next 12 T cell receptor beta chains were all read from a single sample in a study of blood T cell repertoires in COVID-19. Only in-frame clones appear in the TCRdb table, and some are missing; sequencing was by immunoSEQ multiplex PCR. Of over 120,000 clones in the sample, 87% were seen once. The sequencing sample was made of PBMCs or T cells enriched from blood (not recorded which). The origin of the receptors is a man between 60 and 75 years old who had recovered from COVID-19.

This rearrangement joins TRBV18 to TRBJ2-7, with a possible D match to TRBD1 (6 bases). Germline V gives CDR1 KGHSH, CDR2 LQKENI. V was pared by 2 bases and J by 5 bases, with 16 bases between. The CDR3 contains 15 residues. CDR3 sequence (DNA): TGTGCCAGCTCACCAGCGCAGGGGATAGTCGACGAGCAGTACTTC. Its translation is CASSPAQGIVDEQYF.

This clone appeared once. This chain connects TRBV11-2 to TRBJ2-3, with a tentative D call TRBD2 (5 bases). V was shortened by 5 bases and J by 0 bases, with 15 bases between the two germline ends. The CDR3 spans 16 residues. Germline V gene lookup returns CDR1 SGHAT and CDR2 FQNNGV. The CDR3 loop is CASSTGILASTDTQYF. Here the CDR3 DNA reads TGTGCCAGCAGCACCGGGATTTTGGCTAGCACAGATACGCAGTATTTT. Using reference TRBV11-2 and TRBJ2-3 for the parts outside the CDR3, the full variable domain is EAGVAQSPRYKIIEKRQSVAFWCNPISGHATLYWYQQILGQGPKLLIQFQNNGVVDDSQLPKDRFSAERLKGVDSTLKIQPAKLEDSAVYLCASSTGILASTDTQYFGPGTRLTVL.

The V and J genes are TRBV30 and TRBJ1-6; 9 positions agree with TRBD1. The ends lost 4 bases at V and 7 bases at J; junction bases unmatched: 8. This CDR3 spans 15 amino acids. CDR1 is GTSNPN, CDR2 SVGIG, per germline (reference sequence). The chain's CDR3 is CAWKTNGQGNSPLHF. In DNA form, the CDR3 reads TGTGCCTGGAAAACCAATGGACAGGGGAATTCACCCCTCCACTTT. Variable domain in full (rest from reference TRBV30 and TRBJ1-6): SQTIHQWPATLVQPVGSPLSLECTVEGTSNPNLYWYRQAAGRGLQLLFYSVGIGQISSEVPQNLSASRPQDRQFILSSKKLLLSDSGFYLCAWKTNGQGNSPLHFGNGTRLTVT.

The J gene is TRBJ2-3, the V gene TRBV12-5; D ambiguous. In germline, CDR1 is LGHNT, CDR2 FRNRAP. This CDR3 is 14 amino acids long. The V end lost 1 base, the J end lost 0 bases, and 5 bases lay between the germline ends. CDR3 amino acids: CASGLALSTDTQYF. For the CDR3, the DNA is TGTGCTAGTGGTTTGGCCCTTAGCACAGATACGCAGTATTTT.

The chain links TRBV9 to TRBJ2-3; 11 positions agree with TRBD2. CDR1 and CDR2 (germline): SGDLS, YYNGEE. This CDR3 has 16 amino acids. V lost 0 bases and J lost 6; bases outside the gene matches: 6. The CDR3 is CASSVGTSGSFDTQYF. The CDR3 coding sequence is TGTGCCAGCAGCGTAGGTACTAGCGGGAGTTTTGATACGCAGTATTTT.

The table lists this clone with a few counts. The CDR3, as DNA: TGTGCCAGCTCACCACAGGACAGGGAAGGCGGGGAGCTGTTTTTT. Translation: CASSPQDREGGELFF. The chain couples TRBV18 to TRBJ2-2; 8 bases agree with TRBD1. CDR3 length equals 15 residues. Germline V gene sequence: CDR1 KGHSH, CDR2 LQKENI. Unmatched junction bases numbered 5, after V lost 1 base and J lost 7 bases.

The chain has TRBV29-1 and TRBJ2-1; TRBD1 might be the D (5 bases). This CDR3 has 13 amino acids. Deletions cut 4 bases from V and 7 bases from J, with 14 bases between. Germline V gene sequence: CDR1 SQVTM, CDR2 ANQGSEA. CDR3 DNA: TGCAGCGTTGGTCGGGCAGGGCAGAATGAGCAGTTCTTC. Translating it yields CSVGRAGQNEQFF.

This sequence joins TRBV10-3 and TRBJ2-7, with 11 bases lining up with TRBD2. The CDR3 extends over 15 amino acids. Germline-derived CDR1 and CDR2 are ENHRY and SYGVKD. The V and J ends lost 10 bases and 2 bases, in that order; junction bases with no gene match: 10. The CDR3 sequence: CATLGGGLAAYEQYF. CDR3 nucleotides: TGTGCCACCCTGGGAGGGGGACTAGCGGCCTACGAGCAGTACTTC.

The rearrangement joins TRBV6-5 to TRBJ2-7; D is possibly TRBD2 (5 bases). The germline gives CDR1 MNHEY, CDR2 SVGAGI. The V gene lost 6 bases and the J gene lost 3 bases, with 18 bases spanning the gap. The CDR3 spans 15 residues. The CDR3 sequence: CASRLSSEVFYEQYF. In nucleotides, the CDR3 is TGTGCCAGCAGATTAAGTTCGGAGGTTTTCTACGAGCAGTACTTC.

This chain uses TRBV19 with TRBJ1-5; 8 nucleotides align to TRBD1. From germline, CDR1 is LNHDA and CDR2 SQIVND (reference sequence). The CDR3 totals 15 residues. After removal of 5 bases from V and 0 bases from J, the junction contained 3 bases not matched to a gene. The CDR3 loop reads CASSWTGLSNQPQHF. The CDR3 DNA reads as TGTGCCAGTAGTTGGACAGGGCTTAGCAATCAGCCCCAGCATTTT.

The sample holds a few counts of this clone. V usage is TRBV5-1 and J usage is TRBJ2-3; 11 bases are shared with TRBD1. CDR3 size: 14 residues. V was clipped by 5 bases and J by 7 bases; unmatched bases: 6. Germline V lookup: CDR1 SGHRS, CDR2 YFSETQ. The CDR3 loop is CASSSGQGENTQYF. In DNA form, the CDR3 reads TGCGCCAGCAGTTCGGGACAGGGGGAGAATACGCAGTATTTT.

This clone was detected once. The CDR3 loop reads CASSLVGSQPQHF. For the CDR3, the DNA is TGTGCCAGCAGCTTAGTAGGGAGTCAGCCCCAGCATTTT. The chain uses TRBV7-8 and TRBJ1-5, with no clear D. This CDR3 is built from 13 residues. The ends were cut back, 1 base at V and 6 bases at J, with 7 bases in the middle. Germline V gives CDR1 SGHVS, CDR2 FQNEAQ.